This TCR beta chain was identified during a study of cytomegalovirus exposure and HLA in healthy donors. The study, taken as a whole, reports: Some TCR beta chains (approximately 180 of them) were listed as cytomegalovirus-associated.

It was with 60 Vbeta and 13 Jbeta primers that the PCR ran. Some clones are missing from TCRdb's copy, which holds only in-frame ones; the method was immunoSEQ multiplex PCR. The data hold some 140,000 clones, with 70% to 90% observed a single time. With regard to this clone: Its cognate antigen is unknown.

The sequencing input was PBMCs. The clonotype was recovered from a middle-aged woman in good health and CMV-seropositive.

As DNA, the CDR3 is TGTGCCAGTAGTCGGGGAGGTGGGCCCCGACGGTCCAATGAGCAGTTCTTC. It is translated as CASSRGGGPRRSNEQFF. The rearrangement joins TRBV19 to TRBJ2-1; a possible D gene is TRBD2 (6 bases). This CDR3 is built from 17 residues. Germline V CDR1 and CDR2: LNHDA, SQIVND (reference sequence). Trimming removed 5 bases from V and 6 bases from J, with 23 bases in between.